One and the same sample provided the 25 T cell receptor beta chains below, sequenced in a study of blood T cell repertoires in COVID-19 (dated by TCRdb to 2020 to 2022). The receptor library was made with the immunoSEQ multiplex PCR assay. TCRdb limited this immuneACCESS table to in-frame rearrangements with V and J called. A share of clones is missing; checked studies link under half to unresolved V genes, and the rest is unexplained. In all, the sample holds about 360,000 clones, and approximately 86% of those were seen once. The ten biggest clones cover around 7.5% of the sample. Sequenced: peripheral blood. The receptor source for this set is a woman in her sixties with COVID-19, enrolled during active disease.

The gene calls are TRBV6-2 or TRBV6-3 and TRBJ2-7; D is unclear. V was clipped by 6 bases and J by 5 bases, with 11 bases between them. The CDR3 has 12 residues. Germline assignment: CDR1 MNHEY and CDR2 SVGEGT. CDR3 amino acids: CASSPLTHEQYF. The CDR3 DNA sequence: TGTGCCAGCAGCCCCCTAACCCACGAGCAGTACTTC.

The chain couples TRBV7-9 to TRBJ1-1; D gene ambiguous. V lost 2 bases, J lost 0 bases, and 13 bases lay in between. The CDR3 contains 16 residues. Germline CDR1 SEHNR, CDR2 FQNEAQ (reference sequence). This chain's CDR3 is CASSLRAEGMNTEAFF. Here the CDR3 DNA reads TGTGCCAGCAGCTTAAGAGCGGAGGGAATGAACACTGAAGCTTTCTTT.

Details on this clone: This may stem from a read error, because a much larger clone lies one nucleotide away. This chain uses TRBV9 with TRBJ2-1; D is possibly TRBD2 (6 bases). Trimming cost V 3 bases and J 0 bases, with 10 bases left between them. CDR1 is SGDLS, CDR2 YYNGEE, per germline. CDR3 length equals 15 residues. The chain's CDR3 is CASSGRDSSYNEQFF. The CDR3 DNA reads TGTGCCAGCAGCGGCCGGGACTCCTCCTACAATGAGCAGTTCTTC.

This clone was detected only once. V is TRBV7-2 and J is TRBJ1-4; TRBD1 matches 9 bases. The CDR3 extends over 16 amino acids. The germline gives CDR1 SGHTA, CDR2 FQGNSA. The V and J ends lost 5 bases and 7 bases, in that order; junction bases with no gene match: 11. CDR3 in amino acids: CASSQDWTGEGEKLFF. The DNA for the CDR3 is TGTGCCAGCAGCCAAGACTGGACAGGGGAGGGTGAAAAACTGTTTTTT.

This clone has only a few counts. This sample includes further DNA sequences coding for the same CDR3. The rearrangement links TRBV5-4 to TRBJ2-7, with 9 positions matching TRBD1. V was clipped by 2 bases and J by 7 bases; unmatched bases: 4. This CDR3 has 13 residues. Germline lookup yields CDR1 SGHNT and CDR2 YYREEE (reference sequence). The CDR3 DNA sequence: TGTGCCAGCAGCTTAACAGGGGGCAGGGAGCAGTACTTC. Residues: CASSLTGGREQYF.

This sequence joins TRBV5-1 and TRBJ2-1; 15 bases agree with TRBD2. The CDR3 length is 17 residues. Trimming took 4 bases from V and 3 from J; bases not matched to a gene: 5. The germline V gene encodes CDR1 SGHRS and CDR2 YFSETQ. The CDR3 region is CASSPGLAGGLYNEQFF. CDR3 in DNA: TGCGCCAGCAGCCCCGGACTAGCGGGGGGGCTCTACAATGAGCAGTTCTTC.

This sequence joins TRBV7-8 and TRBJ1-1; no clear D. V was shortened by 1 base and J by 0 bases, with 9 bases between the two germline ends. The CDR3 is 15 amino acids. Looked up from germline, CDR1 is SGHVS and CDR2 is FQNEAQ. The CDR3 spells CASSLGPALNTEAFF. CDR3 in DNA: TGTGCCAGCAGCTTAGGACCAGCGCTGAACACTGAAGCTTTCTTT.

This clone was seen only once. V usage is TRBV4-2 and J usage is TRBJ2-7; 8 nucleotides agree with TRBD2. Looked up from germline, CDR1 is LGHNA and CDR2 is YNFKEQ. The CDR3 totals 19 residues. V was pared by 4 bases and J by 5 bases, with 22 bases of the junction left unmatched. DNA for the CDR3: TGTGCCAGCAGCCGGAGAGAGCCGGGACTAGTTACGTCGGGTGACGAGCAGTACTTC. It encodes CASSRREPGLVTSGDEQYF.

J is TRBJ1-2 and V is TRBV29-1; TRBD1 is a possible D gene (5 bases). The V gene's germline CDR1 is SQVTM and CDR2 ANQGSEA. Trimming left V 2 bases short and J 5 bases short, with 15 bases between. This CDR3 has 14 amino acids. CDR3 DNA sequence: TGCAGCGTTGAAATCCCGGACACTCCTTATGGCTACACCTTC. Translated, it gives CSVEIPDTPYGYTF.

This clone has just a few counts. The chain combines TRBV7-9 with TRBJ1-2; TRBD1 matches at 7 bases. Germline CDR1 reads SEHNR; CDR2 reads FQNEAQ (reference sequence). This CDR3 has 14 amino acids. J gave up 5 bases and V 5 bases, and 8 bases lay outside the gene matches. CDR3: CASSTSGTEYGYTF. CDR3 nucleotide sequence: TGTGCCAGCAGCACTTCCGGGACAGAATATGGCTACACCTTC. Full variable domain (missing parts from reference TRBV7-9 and TRBJ1-2): DTGVSQNPRHKITKRGQNVTFRCDPISEHNRLYWYRQTLGQGPEFLTYFQNEAQLEKSRLLSDRFSAERPKGSFSTLEIQRTEQGDSAMYLCASSTSGTEYGYTFGSGTRLTVV.

The chain combines TRBV7-9 with TRBJ1-1; D is ambiguous. The ends were cut back, 7 bases at V and 5 bases at J, with 17 bases in the middle. This CDR3 region has 14 residues. From germline, CDR1 is SEHNR and CDR2 FQNEAQ (reference sequence). In nucleotides, the CDR3 is TGTGCCAGCACCTCTTACCCGGAGATGACTGAAGCTTTCTTT. This gives the protein CASTSYPEMTEAFF.

This chain connects TRBV5-1 to TRBJ1-2; D not resolved. CDR1 and CDR2 from the germline V gene are SGHRS and YFSETQ. V shed 8 bases and J shed 5 bases, with 10 bases lying between them. This CDR3 comprises 11 residues. CDR3 in DNA: TGCGCCAGTACCGGTACGTATGGCTACACCTTC. It encodes CASTGTYGYTF.

This clone was observed many times. This chain uses TRBV6-5 with TRBJ2-7, with a weak D call TRBD1 (6 bases). With 7 bases removed from V and 3 bases from J, the gap between germline ends came to 13 bases. Germline CDR1 reads MNHEY; CDR2 reads SVGAGI. The CDR3 has 13 amino acids. CDR3 protein: CASTGQSHYEQYF. The DNA of the CDR3 is TGTGCCAGCACTGGACAGTCACACTACGAGCAGTACTTC.

The DNA of the CDR3 is TGTGCCAGCAGTTACGTAACGGGGGGGCGCGATGAGCAGTTCTTC. Residues: CASSYVTGGRDEQFF. The chain carries TRBV6-2 or TRBV6-3 and TRBJ2-1; 8 bases fit TRBD2. This CDR3 has 15 residues. The J segment lost 8 bases and the V segment lost 2 bases, leaving 8 bases of the junction unmatched. CDR1 MNHEY and CDR2 SVGEGT come from the germline V gene.

The chain joins TRBV19 to TRBJ1-2; the D gene is possibly TRBD1 (6 bases). V lost 3 bases to trimming and J lost 5 bases, with 16 bases between them. CDR3 length equals 15 residues. CDR1 is LNHDA and CDR2 is SQIVND in the germline V gene (reference sequence). The CDR3 region is CASSMTPQGLYGYTF. For the CDR3, the DNA is TGTGCCAGTAGTATGACCCCGCAGGGGCTGTATGGCTACACCTTC.

V is TRBV9 and J is TRBJ2-3; D gene uncertain. This CDR3 is 12 amino acids long. V dropped 3 bases and J dropped 0 bases, with 2 bases sitting between them. Germline-derived CDR1 and CDR2 are SGDLS and YYNGEE. CDR3 DNA: TGTGCCAGCAGCGCTAGCACAGATACGCAGTATTTT. This gives the protein CASSASTDTQYF.

This clone appeared a single time. This chain connects TRBV4-1 to TRBJ2-4; perhaps TRBD1 as D (5 bases). Trimming shortened V by 2 bases and J by 0 bases, and 20 bases separated the two germline ends. Germline values: CDR1 MGHRA, CDR2 YSYEKL. The CDR3 length is 19 residues. CDR3 sequence reads: CASSQRYLLDNLAKNIQYF. In DNA, the CDR3 is TGCGCCAGCAGCCAACGCTACTTACTGGACAATCTAGCCAAAAACATTCAGTACTTC.

This chain uses TRBV10-3 with TRBJ1-2; D gene unclear. CDR1 and CDR2 from the germline V gene are ENHRY and SYGVKD. Between the trimmed V and J ends, which lost 6 bases and 8 bases, there was a span of 10 bases. CDR3 length: 11 amino acids. This CDR3 reads CAIRDLYGYTF. CDR3 bases: TGTGCCATCAGAGACTTATACGGCTACACCTTC.

This clone was seen just once. In DNA form, the CDR3 reads TGTGCCAGTAGTATAGTTCCGGGAGTCTACAATGAGCAGTTCTTC. Its protein product is CASSIVPGVYNEQFF. The chain links TRBV19 to TRBJ2-1; D perhaps matches TRBD2 (6 bases). With 1 base removed from V and 3 bases from J, the gap between germline ends came to 10 bases. The CDR3 has 15 residues. From germline, CDR1 is LNHDA and CDR2 SQIVND (reference sequence). The variable domain in full, completed from reference TRBV19 and TRBJ2-1, reads DGGITQSPKYLFRKEGQNVTLSCEQNLNHDAMYWYRQDPGQGLRLIYYSQIVNDFQKGDIAEGYSVSREKKESFPLTVTSAQKNPTAFYLCASSIVPGVYNEQFFGPGTRLTVL.

The CDR3 here is CASSYSSFGTLGGYTF. In DNA form, the CDR3 reads TGTGCCAGCAGTTACTCGAGTTTCGGGACATTGGGAGGCTACACCTTC. The V and J genes are TRBV6-5 and TRBJ1-2; TRBD1 is a possible D gene (6 bases). Germline values: CDR1 MNHEY, CDR2 SVGAGI. The CDR3 extends over 16 amino acids. The V end was cut by 0 bases, the J end by 8 bases, with 19 bases between.

The chain recombines TRBV30 with TRBJ1-1; 8 bases fit TRBD1. CDR3 length: 15 amino acids. Germline V gene sequence: CDR1 GTSNPN, CDR2 SVGIG (reference sequence). J lost 6 bases, V lost 5 bases, and 14 bases had no gene match. CDR3 sequence reads: CAWCLSDRGRAEAFF. The CDR3 DNA follows: TGTGCCTGGTGCCTGTCCGACAGGGGAAGGGCTGAAGCTTTCTTT. The variable domain in full, completed from reference TRBV30 and TRBJ1-1, reads SQTIHQWPATLVQPVGSPLSLECTVEGTSNPNLYWYRQAAGRGLQLLFYSVGIGQISSEVPQNLSASRPQDRQFILSSKKLLLSDSGFYLCAWCLSDRGRAEAFFGQGTRLTVV.

The chain has TRBV28 and TRBJ1-5; 8 bases line up with TRBD1. The CDR3 totals 16 residues. The V and J ends lost 2 bases and 3 bases, in that order; junction bases with no gene match: 6. From germline, CDR1 is MDHEN and CDR2 SYDVKM. The CDR3, as DNA: TGTGCCAGCAGTTTACTGGGACAGGCAATCAATCAGCCCCAGCATTTT. Its protein product is CASSLLGQAINQPQHF. The full variable domain, completed using reference TRBV28 and TRBJ1-5, is DVKVTQSSRYLVKRTGEKVFLECVQDMDHENMFWYRQDPGLGLRLIYFSYDVKMKEKGDIPEGYSVSREKKERFSLILESASTNQTSMYLCASSLLGQAINQPQHFGDGTRLSIL.

The CDR3 sequence is CASTRDSYEQYF. The CDR3 nucleotides are TGTGCCAGCACACGGGACTCCTACGAGCAGTACTTC. The rearrangement uses TRBV7-9 and TRBJ2-7, with a weak D call TRBD2 (5 bases). V lost 7 bases and J lost 0, with 7 bases in between. The CDR3 has 12 amino acids. Germline V lookup: CDR1 SEHNR, CDR2 FQNEAQ (reference sequence).

The chain has TRBV9 and TRBJ1-2; D is undetermined. V was trimmed by 0 bases and J by 8 bases, leaving 17 bases between them. This CDR3 region has 15 residues. Germline V gene sequence: CDR1 SGDLS, CDR2 YYNGEE. DNA for the CDR3: TGTGCCAGCAGCGTAGGCCGCGGGATCTCTTACGGCTACACCTTC. This translates into CASSVGRGISYGYTF.

The rearrangement uses TRBV6-4 and TRBJ2-7, with D possibly being TRBD1 (6 bases). CDR3 size: 11 residues. V was shortened by 9 bases and J by 2 bases, with 8 bases between the two germline ends. Looked up from germline, CDR1 is MRHNA and CDR2 is SNTAGT. CDR3 loop: CARTGTYEQYF. CDR3 nucleotides: TGTGCCAGAACAGGGACCTACGAGCAGTACTTC.